A single sample is the source of the 19 T cell receptor beta chains below, sequenced in a study of STAT3 mutations in large granular lymphocyte leukemia. Study findings and constraints: Every T-cell large granular lymphocyte leukemia patient had at least one immunodominant TCR beta clonotype.

Profiling relied on immunoSEQ multiplex PCR, and the TCRdb table lists in-frame clones only, not all of them. Of some 10,000 clones in the sample, around 90% were seen once. No antigen has been identified for these receptors. Sequenced: peripheral blood mononuclear cells. The source is a man aged 55 to 70 with T-cell large granular lymphocyte leukemia. Some clones in this sample may be carry-over from other donors' samples.

V usage is TRBV5-6 and J usage is TRBJ2-5; TRBD2 aligns across 13 bases. CDR3 length: 16 amino acids. Trimming at V came to 4 bases and at J to 5 bases, leaving 8 bases not matched to a gene. Germline values: CDR1 SGHDT, CDR2 YYEEEE. The CDR3 spells CASSPTSGRALETQYF. Written as DNA, the CDR3 is TGTGCCAGCAGCCCTACTAGCGGGAGGGCCTTGGAGACCCAGTACTTC.

This clone was detected a few times. V and J are TRBV6-5 and TRBJ1-2; the match to TRBD1 covers 8 bases. J was trimmed by 8 bases and V by 7 bases; bases with no gene match: 12. The germline V gene encodes CDR1 MNHEY and CDR2 SVGAGI. This CDR3 has 14 amino acids. In DNA form, the CDR3 reads TGTGCCAGCACCACAGGGGGAGGCGGCCACGGCTACACCTTC. It is translated as CASTTGGGGHGYTF.

J is TRBJ2-7 and V is TRBV29-1; the match to TRBD2 covers 9 bases. Trimming cost V 6 bases and J 6 bases; bases outside gene matches: 12. The CDR3 is 14 residues long. The germline CDR1 and CDR2 sequences are SQVTM and ANQGSEA. In DNA, the CDR3 is TGCAGCGTCGTTAAACCGGGACTAGCAGGCGAGCAGTACTTC. Its protein product is CSVVKPGLAGEQYF.

V and J are TRBV7-2 and TRBJ2-7; TRBD2 aligns across 9 bases. V was clipped by 2 bases and J by 5 bases; unmatched bases: 4. The CDR3 consists of 14 residues. Germline-derived CDR1 and CDR2 are SGHTA and FQGNSA. The CDR3 DNA is TGTGCCAGCAGCTTAACTAGCGGGTTCGACGAGCAGTACTTC. It codes for CASSLTSGFDEQYF.

The chain joins TRBV9 to TRBJ1-1, with D hard to call. V was clipped by 4 bases and J by 3 bases, with 13 bases between them. Germline loops: CDR1 SGDLS, CDR2 YYNGEE. This CDR3 comprises 14 residues. CDR3 sequence: CASSPQRSDTEAFF. In DNA form, the CDR3 reads TGTGCCAGCAGCCCCCAACGAAGTGACACTGAAGCTTTCTTT.

The chain carries TRBV7-3 and TRBJ2-7; tentative D call: TRBD1 (7 bases). There are 14 residues in the CDR3. The germline gives CDR1 SGHTA, CDR2 FQGTGA. V was shortened by 5 bases and J by 4 bases, with 15 bases between the two germline ends. The CDR3 protein is CASSQAGGPYEQYF. CDR3 coding DNA: TGTGCCAGCAGCCAAGCAGGGGGGCCTTACGAGCAGTACTTC.

The chain carries TRBV4-2 and TRBJ1-2, with 8 bases lining up with TRBD1. The V gene end was trimmed by 0 bases and the J gene end by 6 bases; junction bases not matched to a gene: 6. Germline V lookup: CDR1 LGHNA, CDR2 YNFKEQ. The CDR3 covers 15 residues. The CDR3 here is CASSQDRDRRNGYTF. DNA for the CDR3: TGTGCCAGCAGCCAAGACCGGGACAGGAGAAATGGCTACACCTTC.

The chain joins TRBV5-4 to TRBJ2-5, with 7 bases that match TRBD2. J lost 5 bases, V lost 4 bases, and 8 bases had no gene match. The CDR3 is 14 amino acids. CDR1 and CDR2 from the germline V gene are SGHNT and YYREEE (reference sequence). CDR3 coding DNA: TGTGCCAGCAGCCCGACGACTAGCAAGGAGACCCAGTACTTC. It translates to CASSPTTSKETQYF.

Only one count was recorded for this clone. The rearrangement joins TRBV5-1 to TRBJ2-3, with 11 positions matching TRBD2. CDR1 and CDR2 from the germline V gene are SGHRS and YFSETQ. J lost 3 bases, V lost 4 bases, and 13 bases had no gene match. The CDR3 consists of 18 residues. The CDR3 DNA reads as TGCGCCAGCAGCCCACGACTAGCGGGAATTCGTGGTACAGATACGCAGTATTTT. This translates into CASSPRLAGIRGTDTQYF. The full variable domain, completed using reference TRBV5-1 and TRBJ2-3, is KAGVTQTPRYLIKTRGQQVTLSCSPISGHRSVSWYQQTPGQGLQFLFEYFSETQRNKGNFPGRFSGRQFSNSRSEMNVSTLELGDSALYLCASSPRLAGIRGTDTQYFGPGTRLTVL.

The gene calls are TRBV19 and TRBJ2-3; no clear D. V lost 2 bases and J 0 bases, leaving 9 bases between the germline ends. Germline lookup yields CDR1 LNHDA and CDR2 SQIVND (reference sequence). This CDR3 is built from 15 residues. The CDR3 nucleotides are TGTGCCAGTAGTATATCCCCGGCTAGCACAGATACGCAGTATTTT. It encodes CASSISPASTDTQYF.

This sequence joins TRBV7-9 and TRBJ2-2, with 9 bases aligning to TRBD1. The V gene's germline CDR1 is SEHNR and CDR2 FQNEAQ (reference sequence). The V segment lost 3 bases and the J segment 6 bases; nucleotides outside the gene matches: 5. CDR3 length: 15 amino acids. The CDR3 DNA sequence: TGTGCCAGCAGCTTTACAGGGGGCGCCCCCGGGGAGCTGTTTTTT. Translating it yields CASSFTGGAPGELFF.

The chain links TRBV6-5 to TRBJ1-3, with D unresolved. V was shortened by 4 bases and J by 7 bases, with 5 bases between the two germline ends. There are 11 residues in the CDR3. In germline, CDR1 is MNHEY, CDR2 SVGAGI. The CDR3 region has the DNA TGTGCCAGCAGTTTTGGGAACACCATATATTTT. It yields the protein CASSFGNTIYF.

The chain carries TRBV27 and TRBJ2-3; TRBD2 matches at 11 bases. Per the germline V gene, CDR1 is MNHEY and CDR2 is SMNVEV (reference sequence). The CDR3 has 15 residues. Trimming took 2 bases from V and 4 from J; bases not matched to a gene: 2. This CDR3 reads CASSLALAGADTQYF. The CDR3 nucleotides are TGTGCCAGCAGTTTAGCACTAGCGGGAGCAGATACGCAGTATTTT.

This chain uses TRBV6-6 with TRBJ1-1, with 8 bases that match TRBD1. The V gene end was trimmed by 8 bases and the J gene end by 5 bases; junction bases not matched to a gene: 7. Germline assignment: CDR1 MNHNY and CDR2 SVGAGI (reference sequence). This CDR3 has 13 residues. CDR3 bases: TGTGCCAGCCGAGCCTACAGGGGGACTGAAGCTTTCTTT. Translation: CASRAYRGTEAFF.

This clone was recorded a few times. The rearrangement uses TRBV14 and TRBJ1-3; D not resolved. From germline, CDR1 is SGHDN and CDR2 FVKESK. V shed 3 bases and J shed 3 bases, with 6 bases lying between them. The CDR3 runs 13 residues. Here the CDR3 reads CASSQGGGNTIYF. The CDR3 nucleotides are TGTGCCAGCAGCCAGGGAGGTGGAAACACCATATATTTT.

The gene calls are TRBV5-1 and TRBJ1-1; 9 nucleotides line up with TRBD1. The CDR3 is made up of 15 amino acids. Trimming took 0 bases from V and 5 from J; bases not matched to a gene: 5. Germline CDR1 SGHRS, CDR2 YFSETQ. The CDR3 here is CASSLATGGQTEAFF. CDR3 coding DNA: TGCGCCAGCAGCTTGGCCACAGGGGGCCAGACTGAAGCTTTCTTT.

The rearrangement uses TRBV7-9 and TRBJ1-1; TRBD1 agrees at 7 bases. With 4 bases clipped from V and 8 bases from J, the junction kept 4 bases outside the gene matches. This CDR3 is built from 12 residues. Germline V gene data show CDR1 as SEHNR and CDR2 as FQNEAQ (reference sequence). The CDR3 DNA is TGTGCCAGCAGCTCGACAGGGCTCGAAGCTTTCTTT. Translating it yields CASSSTGLEAFF.

This clone was observed a handful of times. The chain is built from TRBV25-1 and TRBJ2-5; the D gene is possibly TRBD2 (5 bases). The CDR3 runs 13 residues. Germline CDR1 is MGHDK and CDR2 is SYGVNS. V lost 4 bases and J lost 1, with 7 bases in between. The CDR3 coding sequence is TGTGCCAGCAGTGCGCGGGTCCAAGAGACCCAGTACTTC. The encoded protein is CASSARVQETQYF.

The chain employs TRBV7-2 and TRBJ2-7; TRBD1 might be the D (5 bases). V shed 2 bases and J shed 1 base, with 9 bases lying between them. In germline, CDR1 is SGHTA, CDR2 FQGNSA. The CDR3 runs to 14 residues. The CDR3 sequence is CASSLIQGSYEQYF. In DNA, the CDR3 is TGTGCCAGCAGCTTAATTCAGGGATCCTACGAGCAGTACTTC. Together with reference TRBV7-2 and TRBJ2-7, the CDR3 gives the full variable domain: GAGVSQSPSNKVTEKGKDVELRCDPISGHTALYWYRQSLGQGLEFLIYFQGNSAPDKSGLPSDRFSAERTGGSVSTLTIQRTQQEDSAVYLCASSLIQGSYEQYFGPGTRLTVT.